The rows below give T cell receptor beta chains drawn from one sample of a study of identical twins. TCRdb used MiXCR to reprocess the 5' RACE reads, holding one entry per CDR3 protein. The sample has about 460,000 distinct CDR3 sequences, around 14% seen once. The data also belong to a second study, concerning yellow fever vaccine responses in identical twins.

Material for sequencing was CD4+ T cells sorted from blood. The receptors shown here come from a young woman in good health. Each CDR3 is given with its conserved first and last residue. A D gene is named only where the DNA matches it firmly. Clone sizes are given selectively: once, few, many, or a class where the clone is expanded.

abundance: .; v_gene: TRBV29-1; d_gene: .; j_gene: TRBJ2-7; CDR3aa: CSVVEGINEQYF; CDR3nt: TGCAGCGTTGTCGAGGGGATAAACGAGCAGTACTTC
abundance: .; v_gene: TRBV11-3; d_gene: .; j_gene: TRBJ2-7; CDR3aa: CASSPGRGYEQYF; CDR3nt: TGTGCCAGCAGCCCAGGACGAGGCTACGAGCAGTACTTC
abundance: .; v_gene: TRBV12-3/TRBV12-4; d_gene: .; j_gene: TRBJ2-3; CDR3aa: CASSLASNPTDTQYF; CDR3nt: TGTGCCAGCAGCCTTGCGTCCAATCCGACAGATACGCAGTATTTT
abundance: .; v_gene: TRBV5-1; d_gene: .; j_gene: TRBJ2-7; CDR3aa: CASSLGPQSSYEQYF; CDR3nt: TGCGCCAGCAGCTTGGGCCCTCAGAGCTCCTACGAGCAGTACTTC
abundance: .; v_gene: TRBV20-1; d_gene: TRBD2; j_gene: TRBJ2-5; CDR3aa: CSARTGAGGPGGETQYF; CDR3nt: TGCAGTGCTAGAACCGGAGCGGGGGGGCCTGGGGGTGAGACCCAGTACTTC
abundance: .; v_gene: TRBV9; d_gene: TRBD2; j_gene: TRBJ2-1; CDR3aa: CASSRTSGRWIYNEQFF; CDR3nt: TGTGCCAGCTCCCGGACTAGCGGGAGGTGGATCTACAATGAGCAGTTCTTC
abundance: .; v_gene: TRBV5-4; d_gene: .; j_gene: TRBJ2-4; CDR3aa: CASSLGDRNIQYF; CDR3nt: TGTGCCAGCAGCTTAGGCGACCGTAACATTCAGTACTTC
abundance: few; v_gene: TRBV6-5; d_gene: TRBD2; j_gene: TRBJ2-3; CDR3aa: CASSYSPQRGGRGDTQYF; CDR3nt: TGTGCCAGCAGTTACTCCCCCCAGCGGGGGGGGAGAGGGGATACGCAGTATTTT
abundance: many; v_gene: TRBV5-1; d_gene: TRBD2; j_gene: TRBJ2-2; CDR3aa: CASSRLAGQITGELFF; CDR3nt: TGCGCCAGCAGCCGTCTAGCGGGGCAGATCACCGGGGAGCTGTTTTTT
abundance: few; v_gene: TRBV7-3; d_gene: TRBD1; j_gene: TRBJ2-3; CDR3aa: CASSSQGGTDTQYF; CDR3nt: TGTGCCAGCAGCTCGCAGGGGGGCACAGATACGCAGTATTTT
abundance: few; v_gene: TRBV6-2/TRBV6-3; d_gene: .; j_gene: TRBJ2-3; CDR3aa: CASSHADTQYF; CDR3nt: TGTGCCAGCAGTCATGCAGATACGCAGTATTTT
abundance: few; v_gene: TRBV5-1; d_gene: TRBD1; j_gene: TRBJ2-2; CDR3aa: CASSATPGQGFGAGELFF; CDR3nt: TGCGCCAGCAGCGCAACTCCGGGACAGGGATTTGGTGCCGGGGAGCTGTTTTTT
abundance: many; v_gene: TRBV4-3; d_gene: .; j_gene: TRBJ2-7; CDR3aa: CASSQEPDGPYEQYF; CDR3nt: TGCGCCAGCAGCCAAGAGCCCGATGGACCCTACGAGCAGTACTTC
abundance: .; v_gene: TRBV7-2; d_gene: TRBD1; j_gene: TRBJ2-6; CDR3aa: CASKAGGAGANVLTF; CDR3nt: TGTGCCAGCAAAGCAGGGGGCGCTGGGGCCAACGTCCTGACTTTC
abundance: .; v_gene: TRBV27; d_gene: TRBD1; j_gene: TRBJ2-7; CDR3aa: CASSFGQGALEQYF; CDR3nt: TGTGCCAGCAGTTTTGGTCAGGGGGCTCTCGAGCAGTACTTC
abundance: .; v_gene: TRBV14; d_gene: .; j_gene: TRBJ2-1; CDR3aa: CASSQDKFRDRVFGEQFF; CDR3nt: TGTGCCAGCAGCCAAGATAAGTTTCGGGACCGCGTTTTCGGTGAGCAGTTCTTC
abundance: many; v_gene: TRBV2; d_gene: TRBD1; j_gene: TRBJ2-3; CDR3aa: CASSRQGPDTQYF; CDR3nt: TGTGCCAGCAGTAGACAGGGACCAGATACGCAGTATTTT
abundance: few; v_gene: TRBV12-3/TRBV12-4; d_gene: TRBD1; j_gene: TRBJ1-1; CDR3aa: CASKGQGAVNTEAFF; CDR3nt: TGTGCCAGCAAGGGACAGGGGGCAGTGAACACTGAAGCTTTCTTT
abundance: .; v_gene: TRBV7-9; d_gene: .; j_gene: TRBJ2-2; CDR3aa: CASSLLGTFNTGELFF; CDR3nt: TGTGCCAGCAGCTTATTAGGGACCTTTAACACCGGGGAGCTGTTTTTT
abundance: many; v_gene: TRBV25-1; d_gene: TRBD2; j_gene: TRBJ2-7; CDR3aa: CASSDLEGSGRAFYEQYF; CDR3nt: TGTGCCAGCAGTGATCTAGAAGGGAGCGGGAGGGCCTTTTACGAGCAGTACTTC
abundance: few; v_gene: TRBV4-2; d_gene: TRBD2; j_gene: TRBJ2-1; CDR3aa: CASSPELAGANEQFF; CDR3nt: TGTGCCAGCAGCCCAGAACTAGCGGGAGCCAATGAGCAGTTCTTC
abundance: .; v_gene: TRBV7-9; d_gene: .; j_gene: TRBJ2-3; CDR3aa: CASTPLSDTKYF; CDR3nt: TGTGCCAGCACCCCTCTCTCGGATACGAAGTATTTT
abundance: .; v_gene: TRBV11-3; d_gene: .; j_gene: TRBJ2-1; CDR3aa: CASSRVGYEQFF; CDR3nt: TGTGCCAGCAGCCGTGTCGGATATGAGCAGTTCTTC
abundance: .; v_gene: TRBV24-1; d_gene: TRBD1; j_gene: TRBJ1-4; CDR3aa: CATSDSSHGTGGPNEKLFF; CDR3nt: TGTGCCACCAGTGATTCATCCCACGGGACAGGGGGCCCTAATGAAAAACTGTTTTTT
abundance: few; v_gene: TRBV10-2; d_gene: TRBD2; j_gene: TRBJ2-1; CDR3aa: CASSEIGGSPNEQFF; CDR3nt: TGCGCCAGCAGTGAAATTGGCGGGAGTCCCAATGAGCAGTTCTTC
abundance: few; v_gene: TRBV6-6; d_gene: TRBD1; j_gene: TRBJ2-7; CDR3aa: CASIQGAPYEQYF; CDR3nt: TGTGCCAGCATACAGGGGGCTCCCTACGAGCAGTACTTC
abundance: few; v_gene: TRBV27; d_gene: .; j_gene: TRBJ2-1; CDR3aa: CASSPSLAESSYNEQFF; CDR3nt: TGTGCCAGCAGCCCGTCCTTAGCGGAGAGCTCCTACAATGAGCAGTTCTTC
abundance: .; v_gene: TRBV12-3/TRBV12-4; d_gene: TRBD2; j_gene: TRBJ2-1; CDR3aa: CASSPGRLAGAGDEQFF; CDR3nt: TGTGCCAGCAGTCCCGGGAGACTAGCGGGGGCCGGGGATGAGCAGTTCTTC
abundance: .; v_gene: TRBV5-4; d_gene: .; j_gene: TRBJ2-7; CDR3aa: CASSLNRDPYEQYF; CDR3nt: TGTGCCAGCAGCTTAAACAGGGACCCCTACGAGCAGTACTTC
abundance: few; v_gene: TRBV6-1; d_gene: .; j_gene: TRBJ1-6; CDR3aa: CASSRVGAEEDSPLHF; CDR3nt: TGTGCCAGCAGCCGTGTAGGTGCAGAAGAGGATTCACCCCTCCACTTT
abundance: few; v_gene: TRBV3-1; d_gene: .; j_gene: TRBJ1-2; CDR3aa: CASSQDKGHGYTF; CDR3nt: TGTGCCAGCAGCCAAGATAAGGGACACGGCTACACCTTC
abundance: many; v_gene: TRBV5-1; d_gene: .; j_gene: TRBJ2-1; CDR3aa: CASSSGQGYNEQFF; CDR3nt: TGCGCCAGCAGCTCAGGGCAGGGTTACAATGAGCAGTTCTTC
abundance: .; v_gene: TRBV20-1; d_gene: TRBD1; j_gene: TRBJ1-6; CDR3aa: CSARPGTGGYNSPLHF; CDR3nt: TGCAGTGCTAGACCAGGGACAGGGGGATATAATTCACCCCTCCACTTT
abundance: .; v_gene: TRBV19; d_gene: TRBD1; j_gene: TRBJ2-3; CDR3aa: CAGLDRSTDTQYF; CDR3nt: TGTGCCGGCCTGGACAGGAGCACAGATACGCAGTATTTT
abundance: many; v_gene: TRBV2; d_gene: .; j_gene: TRBJ1-1; CDR3aa: CASSEQGTTEAFF; CDR3nt: TGTGCCAGCAGTGAACAGGGGACGACTGAAGCTTTCTTT
abundance: .; v_gene: TRBV4-2; d_gene: .; j_gene: TRBJ2-2; CDR3aa: CASSQDMDRATGELFF; CDR3nt: TGTGCCAGCAGCCAAGATATGGACAGAGCAACCGGGGAGCTGTTTTTT
abundance: .; v_gene: TRBV15; d_gene: TRBD1; j_gene: TRBJ2-4; CDR3aa: CATSRNPGQGHKNIQYF; CDR3nt: TGTGCCACCAGCAGGAATCCGGGACAGGGGCACAAAAACATTCAGTACTTC
abundance: few; v_gene: TRBV6-2/TRBV6-3; d_gene: .; j_gene: TRBJ2-4; CDR3aa: CASSYLRSGKNIQYF; CDR3nt: TGTGCCAGCAGTTATTTGAGGTCTGGGAAAAACATTCAGTACTTC
abundance: .; v_gene: TRBV30; d_gene: .; j_gene: TRBJ2-7; CDR3aa: CAWSVRSAYEQYF; CDR3nt: TGTGCCTGGAGTGTACGTTCAGCCTACGAGCAGTACTTC
abundance: .; v_gene: TRBV24-1; d_gene: .; j_gene: TRBJ2-7; CDR3aa: CATLPPGLGGGSEQYF; CDR3nt: TGTGCCACCCTGCCCCCCGGACTAGGGGGGGGGAGCGAGCAGTACTTC